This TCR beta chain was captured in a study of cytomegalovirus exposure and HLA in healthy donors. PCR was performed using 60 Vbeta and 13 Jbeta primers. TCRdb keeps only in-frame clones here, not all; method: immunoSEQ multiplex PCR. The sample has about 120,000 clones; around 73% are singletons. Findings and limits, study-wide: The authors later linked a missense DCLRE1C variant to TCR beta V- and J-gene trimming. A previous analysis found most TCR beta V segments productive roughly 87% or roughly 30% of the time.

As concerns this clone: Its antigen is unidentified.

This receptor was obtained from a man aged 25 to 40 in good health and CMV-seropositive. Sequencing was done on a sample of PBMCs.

This CDR3 is CASSQQSREEGEQYF. In nucleotides, the CDR3 is TGCGCCAGCAGCCAACAATCGCGGGAAGAGGGCGAGCAGTACTTC. The chain is built from TRBV4-1 and TRBJ2-7, with TRBD2 as a possible D gene (6 bases). Germline lookup yields CDR1 MGHRA and CDR2 YSYEKL. V lost 2 bases to trimming and J lost 6 bases, with 17 bases between them. The CDR3 sequence is 15 residues long.